This T cell receptor (beta chain) was sequenced for a study of blood T cells in healthy people across ages (dated by TCRdb to the mid-2010s). Background for the entire study: In model experiments, template switching captured roughly one uniquely barcoded TCR beta cDNA molecule for every two T cells. Age-related changes in TCR beta repertoire diversity were measured in the study by deep sequencing normalized with unique cDNA molecular identifiers. Four age groups were formed from the donors: young (average 16 years), middle-aged (more than 35), aged (62) and long-lived (about 80). To avoid experimental bias, donors of different ages were spread randomly across the sequencing lanes. Two additional independent replicas of 1 million unique cDNA reads from the same blood draw were analyzed for two donors (one aged 18 to 29 and one aged 80 or older).

The donors were roughly 39 Caucasian individuals from Russia, aged roughly 6 to 100 years, who were systemically healthy. Approximately 10 milliliters of peripheral blood were collected from each donor into EDTA-treated Vacutainer tubes. PBMCs were isolated by Ficoll-Paque density-gradient centrifugation, with at least 6 million obtained per sample. Total RNA was extracted from PBMCs with Trizol reagent, with at least 5 micrograms obtained per sample. The percentages of naive CD45RAhigh/CD27high T cells were determined by flow cytometry on a PBMC aliquot from every donor. As concerns this clonotype: Its binding antigen is unknown. A junction boundary mismatches the germline segment, possibly from a read error.

Library method: 5' RACE. Sequencer: Illumina HiSeq 2500. The second PCR ran for roughly 7 to 12 cycles and used a J-beta primer mix along with a sample-barcoded 5' primer. A template-switch 5' adaptor carrying 12 random nucleotides introduced a unique molecular identifier onto each TCR beta cDNA molecule. At least 2.5 million CDR3-containing paired-end reads were obtained from each sample. First-strand cDNA was synthesized from all RNA with the Mint cDNA synthesis kit, primed by a TRBC-specific oligonucleotide. Following uracil-DNA glycosylase treatment, a first 18-cycle PCR with universal primers M1SS and BC2_uni_R was performed on all cDNA. On the authors' methods: For normalization, 1 million high-quality reads, each with a distinct molecular identifier, were randomly selected from each sample. Instead of being binned into consensus sequences, reads with shared molecular identifiers were discarded. MiTCR, with a Q25 quality threshold and the strictest error-elimination algorithm, was used for CDR3 identification, clonotype clustering and error correction. A nonparametric unseen species model with Euler transformation was used to estimate lower-bound total TCR beta diversity. TCRdb applied fastp at Q25 and MiXCR to the public reads, then kept only in-frame beta chains. Each entry merges the rows of one CDR3 protein and shows their most common DNA and genes. These V and J calls derive from TCRdb rather than the authors' analysis. This sample has under 1,000,000 distinct CDR3 sequences in its table, and 46% of those were observed once. Of the sample, around a sixth falls within the top ten clones.

Overall study results and their limits: Observed TCR beta diversity per million T cells fell roughly linearly with age, and a significant reduction was already apparent by age around 40. The long-lived group showed more naive CD4+ T cells, fewer expanded clones and increased TCR diversity than the aged group, suggesting age selection. Bulk unsorted PBMC profiling prevented conclusive comparison of naive and antigen-experienced compartments. Because the CMV infection status of the donors was unknown, age-related changes in expanded clonotypes may potentially have been confounded. Estimates of total diversity from one million sequenced T cells were regarded as lower bounds and underestimates. Observed TCR beta diversity correlated strongly with the percentage of naive T cells measured by flow cytometry.

The receptor was derived from a man older than 75 in good health. The sample was blood.

The DNA sequence follows: TGTGTCAGCAGCAACTGGGCGGCCTCCTACGAGCAGTACTTC. It codes for CVSSNWAASYEQYF. The chain couples TRBV27 to TRBJ2-7; too little of a D gene remains to name it. The CDR3 runs 14 residues from the cysteine to the phenylalanine. The sequence is cut down to CDR3 DNA, 42 bases in frame from base 1. Sequences MNHEY (CDR1) and SMNVEV (CDR2) are obtained from the germline V gene (reference sequence).